This TCR beta chain was sequenced during a study of blood T cells in healthy people across ages. Next came a second PCR, run for about 7 to 12 cycles, which used a sample-barcoded 5' primer along with a J-beta primer mix. TCRdb called the 5' RACE reads again in MiXCR, with one record for every CDR3 protein. The repertoire consists of 700,000 to 950,000 distinct CDR3 sequences, with roughly 64% occurring once and the leading ten covering roughly 20%. The receptor comes from a man aged 25-45 years in good health. Sequencing was performed on blood.

The CDR3 reads CASSLERTAYEQYF. CDR3 DNA sequence: TGTGCCAGCAGCTTAGAAAGGACAGCATACGAGCAGTACTTC. The chain carries TRBV11-2 and TRBJ2-5; tentatively, D is TRBD1 (6 bases). Judging by the DNA end, TRBJ2-7 fits better; the J call may be wrong. Germline V gene data show CDR1 as SGHAT and CDR2 as FQNNGV. This CDR3 is built from 14 residues.